The 32 T cell receptor beta chains given below trace back to one sample, sequenced in a study of blood T cell repertoires in COVID-19. The table came from immunoSEQ multiplex PCR; TCRdb's copy has only in-frame clones and leaves some out. The sample yields roughly 81,000 clones, 87% seen once. Sample: peripheral blood. The receptors come from a man between 25 and 39 years old with acute or convalescent COVID-19.

The V and J genes are TRBV28 and TRBJ2-7; maybe TRBD2 (7 bases). CDR1 and CDR2 (germline): MDHEN, SYDVKM. CDR3 size: 16 residues. Trimming left V 5 bases short and J 2 bases short, with 19 bases between. The CDR3 coding sequence is TGTGCCAGCAGTCCTCCAACGGGGGGCCACCCCTACGAGCAGTACTTC. The encoded protein is CASSPPTGGHPYEQYF.

The V gene is TRBV29-1, the J gene TRBJ2-3, with 9 bases aligning to TRBD2. The CDR3 loop spans 13 amino acids. The J segment lost 5 bases and the V segment lost 3 bases, leaving 3 bases of the junction unmatched. Germline V lookup: CDR1 SQVTM, CDR2 ANQGSEA. CDR3 protein: CSVDLAGQDTQYF. The DNA of the CDR3 is TGCAGCGTTGATCTAGCGGGACAAGATACGCAGTATTTT.

The gene calls are TRBV19 and TRBJ1-5; 9 bases line up with TRBD1. This CDR3 has 15 amino acids. After removal of 6 bases from V and 2 bases from J, the junction contained 5 bases not matched to a gene. The V gene's germline CDR1 is LNHDA and CDR2 SQIVND (reference sequence). The CDR3 protein is CASREDRGGNQPQHF. The DNA for the CDR3 is TGTGCCAGTAGAGAGGACAGGGGCGGCAATCAGCCCCAGCATTTT.

The DNA of the CDR3 is TGCGCCAGCAGCCTCCTGACTAGCGTGGACACCGGGGAGCTGTTTTTT. This translates into CASSLLTSVDTGELFF. V is TRBV5-1 and J is TRBJ2-2; 8 bases align to TRBD2. V lost 4 bases, J lost 3 bases, and 8 bases stayed unmatched. Germline V gene data show CDR1 as SGHRS and CDR2 as YFSETQ. The CDR3 runs 16 residues.

The count of this clone is one. The chain employs TRBV15 and TRBJ2-2; D is perhaps TRBD2 (7 bases). The CDR3 is made up of 18 amino acids. Trimming left V 3 bases short and J 6 bases short, with 23 bases between. The V gene's germline CDR1 is LNHNV and CDR2 YYDKDF (reference sequence). CDR3 amino acids: CATSSPNGGGVEAGELFF. For the CDR3, the DNA is TGTGCCACCAGCAGCCCTAACGGAGGGGGGGTCGAGGCCGGGGAGCTGTTTTTT.

The rearrangement uses TRBV28 and TRBJ2-3; TRBD2 agrees at 11 bases. V lost 3 bases to trimming and J lost 5 bases; unmatched junction nucleotides: 13. Germline CDR1 MDHEN, CDR2 SYDVKM. The CDR3 has 18 residues. The CDR3 here is CASSFPLLLAGEGDTQYF. Written as DNA, the CDR3 is TGTGCCAGCAGTTTTCCCCTGTTACTAGCGGGAGAGGGAGATACGCAGTATTTT.

The chain joins TRBV30 to TRBJ2-1; D may be TRBD1 (5 bases). Germline V gene lookup returns CDR1 GTSNPN and CDR2 SVGIG (reference sequence). This CDR3 is 12 amino acids long. The V and J ends lost 1 base and 8 bases respectively, with 9 bases between them. In DNA form, the CDR3 reads TGTGCCTGGAGTGCAGGGTGGGATGAGCAGTTCTTC. It codes for CAWSAGWDEQFF.

The genes are TRBV30 and TRBJ2-5; TRBD1 might be the D (5 bases). V shed 0 bases and J shed 5 bases, with 13 bases lying between them. The length of the CDR3 is 14 residues. The germline V gene has CDR1 GTSNPN and CDR2 SVGIG (reference sequence). CDR3 nucleotide sequence: TGTGCCTGGAGTGTAGGGGCAGGGATGGAGACCCAGTACTTC. Translation gives CAWSVGAGMETQYF. The full variable domain, completed using reference TRBV30 and TRBJ2-5, is SQTIHQWPATLVQPVGSPLSLECTVEGTSNPNLYWYRQAAGRGLQLLFYSVGIGQISSEVPQNLSASRPQDRQFILSSKKLLLSDSGFYLCAWSVGAGMETQYFGPGTRLLVL.

The chain joins TRBV19 to TRBJ2-7; 7 bases are shared with TRBD1. The CDR3 has 12 residues. The J segment lost 6 bases and the V segment lost 10 bases, leaving 9 bases of the junction unmatched. Per germline, CDR1 LNHDA and CDR2 SQIVND (reference sequence). Written as DNA, the CDR3 is TGTGCCACGGGACAGACTCCAGGCGAGCAGTACTTC. Residues: CATGQTPGEQYF.

This clone occurred a few times. V usage is TRBV27 and J usage is TRBJ2-5, with 9 nucleotides matching TRBD2. This CDR3 has 14 residues. The V and J ends lost 6 bases and 4 bases, in that order; junction bases with no gene match: 6. Germline values: CDR1 MNHEY, CDR2 SMNVEV (reference sequence). CDR3 in amino acids: CASRGGGGRETQYF. Written as DNA, the CDR3 is TGTGCCAGCAGGGGCGGGGGGGGACGAGAGACCCAGTACTTC.

This chain connects TRBV9 to TRBJ2-3; D unresolved. The CDR3 has 12 amino acids. V gave up 4 bases and J gave up 2 bases, with 5 bases separating them. The V gene's germline CDR1 is SGDLS and CDR2 YYNGEE. CDR3 amino acids: CASSTYTDTQYF. The CDR3 bases are TGTGCCAGCAGCACCTACACAGATACGCAGTATTTT. Based on the CDR3 plus reference TRBV9 and TRBJ2-3, the full variable domain is DSGVTQTPKHLITATGQRVTLRCSPRSGDLSVYWYQQSLDQGLQFLIQYYNGEERAKGNILERFSAQQFPDLHSELNLSSLELGDSALYFCASSTYTDTQYFGPGTRLTVL.

The chain is built from TRBV5-1 and TRBJ2-7, with D tentatively TRBD1 (6 bases). The germline V and J ends were trimmed by 0 bases and 3 bases, with 10 bases remaining between them. The length of the CDR3 is 14 residues. Germline CDR1 SGHRS, CDR2 YFSETQ. The DNA of the CDR3 is TGCGCCAGCAGCTTGGGGGACACCAACTACGAGCAGTACTTC. Amino acid sequence: CASSLGDTNYEQYF. The entire variable domain, with the rest obtained from reference TRBV5-1 and TRBJ2-7, is as follows: KAGVTQTPRYLIKTRGQQVTLSCSPISGHRSVSWYQQTPGQGLQFLFEYFSETQRNKGNFPGRFSGRQFSNSRSEMNVSTLELGDSALYLCASSLGDTNYEQYFGPGTRLTVT.

V is TRBV28 and J is TRBJ2-7; 8 bases match TRBD1. This CDR3 has 14 amino acids. Germline CDR1 and CDR2: MDHEN and SYDVKM. V lost 6 bases to trimming and J lost 4 bases; unmatched junction nucleotides: 8. The CDR3 here is CASSSRDRGYEQYF. In DNA, the CDR3 is TGTGCCAGCAGCTCTCGTGACAGGGGTTACGAGCAGTACTTC.

The chain joins TRBV7-2 to TRBJ1-2, with D hard to call. The CDR3 consists of 15 residues. CDR1 and CDR2 from the germline V gene are SGHTA and FQGNSA. Trimming took off 1 base at V and 6 bases at J, with 15 bases between the two ends. CDR3 protein: CASSLDSSSINGYTF. The CDR3 DNA follows: TGTGCCAGCAGCTTAGACAGCTCTTCTATCAATGGCTACACCTTC.

V usage is TRBV4-3 and J usage is TRBJ1-2, with 9 bases aligning to TRBD1. Looked up from germline, CDR1 is LGHNA and CDR2 is YSLEER. The CDR3 totals 18 residues. After removal of 4 bases from V and 8 bases from J, the junction contained 20 bases not matched to a gene. Written as DNA, the CDR3 is TGCGCCAGCAGCCCCTCCCCTACAACAGGGGGCGGCTTAAAAGGCTACACCTTC. Translated, it gives CASSPSPTTGGGLKGYTF.

This rearrangement joins TRBV15 to TRBJ2-7, with 7 bases aligning to TRBD2. The V gene's germline CDR1 is LNHNV and CDR2 YYDKDF (reference sequence). The CDR3 spans 14 residues. V shed 7 bases and J 3 bases; nucleotides not matched to a gene: 9. CDR3 region: CATNTAGPLYEQYF. The CDR3 nucleotides read TGTGCCACCAATACAGCGGGGCCCCTCTACGAGCAGTACTTC.

J is TRBJ2-5 and V is TRBV12-3 or TRBV12-4; no clear D. The CDR3 loop spans 11 amino acids. V was trimmed by 8 bases and J by 2 bases, leaving 6 bases between them. CDR3 amino acids: CASGQQETQYF. For the CDR3, the DNA is TGTGCCAGCGGGCAGCAAGAGACCCAGTACTTC.

The CDR3 region has the DNA TGTGCCAGCAGTTGGACTAGCGGAAACAATGAGCAGTTCTTC. This codes for CASSWTSGNNEQFF. The J gene is TRBJ2-1, the V gene TRBV2, with 10 bases aligning to TRBD2. The CDR3 has 14 residues. Germline V gene data show CDR1 as SNHLY and CDR2 as FYNNEI. V was clipped by 5 bases and J by 5 bases; unmatched bases: 3.

The chain has TRBV7-3 and TRBJ2-3, with D perhaps TRBD1 (5 bases). The CDR3 consists of 17 residues. The V end lost 6 bases, the J end lost 2 bases, and 21 bases lay between the germline ends. Looked up from germline, CDR1 is SGHTA and CDR2 is FQGTGA. CDR3 protein: CASSTGTRTKNTDTQYF. CDR3 sequence (DNA): TGTGCCAGCAGTACAGGAACCCGAACCAAAAACACAGATACGCAGTATTTT.

The chain links TRBV6-5 to TRBJ1-1, with 8 bases aligning to TRBD1. The V segment lost 10 bases and the J segment 0 bases; nucleotides outside the gene matches: 4. Germline V gives CDR1 MNHEY, CDR2 SVGAGI. CDR3 length equals 13 residues. The CDR3 here is CAIRQGMNTEAFF. The CDR3 DNA reads TGTGCCATCCGACAGGGGATGAACACTGAAGCTTTCTTT.

The chain employs TRBV28 and TRBJ1-5; TRBD1 might be the D (6 bases). Germline loops: CDR1 MDHEN, CDR2 SYDVKM. The ends were cut back, 8 bases at V and 5 bases at J, with 10 bases in the middle. This CDR3 is built from 12 residues. The CDR3 loop is CASRSGDQPQHF. CDR3 in DNA: TGTGCCAGCCGGTCAGGGGATCAGCCCCAGCATTTT. Together with reference TRBV28 and TRBJ1-5, the CDR3 gives the full variable domain: DVKVTQSSRYLVKRTGEKVFLECVQDMDHENMFWYRQDPGLGLRLIYFSYDVKMKEKGDIPEGYSVSREKKERFSLILESASTNQTSMYLCASRSGDQPQHFGDGTRLSIL.

The V call is TRBV5-6, the J call TRBJ2-5; TRBD1 aligns across 7 bases. V trimming: 5 bases; J trimming: 5 bases; junction bases outside the gene matches: 6. The CDR3 sequence is 13 residues long. Germline lookup yields CDR1 SGHDT and CDR2 YYEEEE. Written as DNA, the CDR3 is TGTGCCAGCAGTTTATTACAGGGGGAGACCCAGTACTTC. Protein product: CASSLLQGETQYF.

The chain links TRBV4-3 to TRBJ1-4; D is perhaps TRBD1 (5 bases). This CDR3 has 13 amino acids. V lost 4 bases to trimming and J lost 8 bases, with 11 bases between them. CDR1 LGHNA and CDR2 YSLEER come from the germline V gene. Written as DNA, the CDR3 is TGCGCCAGCAGCCCGCGGAGGGGAGAAAAACTGTTTTTT. Translation: CASSPRRGEKLFF.

The chain is built from TRBV6-2 or TRBV6-3 and TRBJ2-4; 7 bases agree with TRBD2. Germline loops: CDR1 MNHEY, CDR2 SVGEGT. This CDR3 region has 13 residues. The ends lost 2 bases at V and 8 bases at J; junction bases unmatched: 3. CDR3 sequence (DNA): TGTGCCAGCAGTTACGCGGGAGTCCACATTCAGTACTTC. Encoded protein: CASSYAGVHIQYF.

V gene TRBV10-3 combines with J gene TRBJ2-1; TRBD2 agrees at 12 bases. Germline V gene sequence: CDR1 ENHRY, CDR2 SYGVKD. With V trimmed by 8 bases and J by 7 bases, 3 bases remained unmatched. This CDR3 contains 13 residues. CDR3 DNA sequence: TGTGCCATCCGACTAGCGGGAGAGAATGAGCAGTTCTTC. Translated: CAIRLAGENEQFF.

This rearrangement joins TRBV28 to TRBJ2-7; tentatively, D is TRBD2 (6 bases). V lost 8 bases to trimming and J lost 1 base, with 12 bases between them. Germline lookup yields CDR1 MDHEN and CDR2 SYDVKM. The CDR3 consists of 13 residues. CDR3 residues: CASSGVPSYEQYF. The CDR3 DNA is TGTGCCAGCTCGGGAGTCCCATCCTACGAGCAGTACTTC.

The chain carries TRBV19 and TRBJ2-1, with 12 bases lining up with TRBD2. CDR1 is LNHDA, CDR2 SQIVND, per germline (reference sequence). The V segment lost 7 bases and the J segment 9 bases; nucleotides outside the gene matches: 10. The CDR3 sequence is 15 residues long. DNA for the CDR3: TGTGCCAGTATCTTCTCTAGCGGGAGGGTGGGTGAGCAGTTCTTC. This translates into CASIFSSGRVGEQFF.

The rearrangement joins TRBV19 to TRBJ1-5; the match to TRBD1 covers 8 bases. CDR1 LNHDA and CDR2 SQIVND come from the germline V gene (reference sequence). CDR3 length equals 18 residues. Germline trimming cut 7 bases from V and 6 bases from J; bases unmatched to any gene: 20. CDR3 sequence (DNA): TGTGCCAGTACCTCCCGGACAGGGTTTCGCGAAGTCGGTCAGCCCCAGCATTTT. Translating it yields CASTSRTGFREVGQPQHF.

The rearrangement links TRBV5-5 to TRBJ1-5; no definite D call. The CDR3 is made up of 13 amino acids. The germline V gene has CDR1 SGHKS and CDR2 YYEKEE (reference sequence). Between the trimmed V and J ends, which lost 0 bases and 4 bases, there was a span of 5 bases. For the CDR3, the DNA is TGTGCCAGCAGCTTGGGGAGTAATCAGCCCCAGCATTTT. Protein sequence: CASSLGSNQPQHF.

The chain uses TRBV28 and TRBJ1-1; the D is unclear. Trimming pared 6 bases from V and 0 bases from J, leaving 8 bases between. The CDR3 is 13 residues long. Germline assignment: CDR1 MDHEN and CDR2 SYDVKM. CDR3 DNA sequence: TGTGCCAGCAGCCACGGGATGAACACTGAAGCTTTCTTT. Its protein is CASSHGMNTEAFF.

The chain links TRBV13 to TRBJ1-1; D is ambiguous. This CDR3 has 11 residues. Trimming removed 8 bases from V and 6 bases from J, with 10 bases in between. The germline gives CDR1 PRHDT, CDR2 FYEKMQ (reference sequence). CDR3 sequence (DNA): TGTGCCAGCCGTAGACTGGCTGAAGCTTTCTTT. It specifies CASRRLAEAFF.

V and J are TRBV15 and TRBJ2-3; no clear D gene. V lost 0 bases and J lost 4, with 8 bases in between. Germline V gene data show CDR1 as LNHNV and CDR2 as YYDKDF (reference sequence). The CDR3 covers 14 residues. CDR3: CATSRDLPPDTQYF. In DNA form, the CDR3 reads TGTGCCACCAGCAGAGATCTTCCCCCAGATACGCAGTATTTT.